Below, 14 T cell receptor beta chains from the same sample are listed, as sequenced in a study of cytomegalovirus exposure and HLA in healthy donors. The PCR used 60 Vbeta and 13 Jbeta primers. Profiling relied on immunoSEQ multiplex PCR, and the TCRdb table lists in-frame clones only, not all of them. The data contain about 150,000 clones, 88% of them seen just once; the ten biggest clones take up around 0.54%. Input material: PBMCs. The receptor source for this set is a woman aged 40 to 49 in good health and CMV-seronegative.

The V and J genes are TRBV28 and TRBJ2-7, with 11 bases that match TRBD1. CDR1 is MDHEN and CDR2 is SYDVKM in the germline V gene. V shed 6 bases and J 6 bases; nucleotides not matched to a gene: 10. This CDR3 is built from 15 residues. The CDR3 region is CASRTRTGGSGEQYF. The CDR3 DNA sequence: TGTGCCAGCAGGACGCGGACAGGGGGCTCAGGCGAGCAGTACTTC.

The genes are TRBV28 and TRBJ1-4; D is possibly TRBD1 (6 bases). CDR3 length: 13 amino acids. The V gene lost 8 bases and the J gene lost 8 bases, with 15 bases spanning the gap. Germline V CDR1 and CDR2: MDHEN, SYDVKM. In DNA, the CDR3 is TGTGCCAGCCTCCGGGGGGCGGGAGAAAAACTGTTTTTT. It encodes CASLRGAGEKLFF.

This clone was found a few times. The chain is built from TRBV4-1 and TRBJ1-1; D possibly corresponds to TRBD1 (6 bases). The CDR3 has 14 amino acids. Trimming removed 2 bases at V and 1 base at J, with 8 bases between. Germline CDR1 and CDR2: MGHRA and YSYEKL. For the CDR3, the DNA is TGCGCCAGCAGCCAAATACAGGGGAACACTGAAGCTTTCTTT. As protein: CASSQIQGNTEAFF.

This CDR3 is CASTSAVGGQGGPYEQYF. The CDR3 DNA reads as TGTGCCAGCACATCGGCGGTAGGGGGACAGGGGGGCCCCTACGAGCAGTACTTC. The V call is TRBV27, the J call TRBJ2-7; 11 bases are shared with TRBD1. This CDR3 is built from 18 residues. In germline, CDR1 is MNHEY, CDR2 SMNVEV (reference sequence). V gave up 7 bases and J gave up 2 bases; unmatched junction bases: 16.

The chain combines TRBV6-1 with TRBJ2-7; D gene unclear. There are 12 residues in the CDR3. The germline CDR1 and CDR2 sequences are MNHNS and SASEGT. V was clipped by 2 bases and J by 3 bases, with 5 bases between them. In nucleotides, the CDR3 is TGTGCCAGCAGTGAATCTTTCTACGAGCAGTACTTC. Translated: CASSESFYEQYF.

Worth noting for this clone: At one of its ends the junction is not consistent with the germline gene, which may arise from a read error. This sequence joins TRBV7-9 and TRBJ2-5, with 9 nucleotides matching TRBD2. The germline V gene encodes CDR1 SEHNR and CDR2 FQNEAQ (reference sequence). The CDR3 runs 15 residues. The CDR3 DNA follows: TGTTCCAGCAGCTTCGCTCTAGCGGGGCAAGAGACCCAGTACTTC. Its translation: CSSSFALAGQETQYF. Full variable domain (missing parts from reference TRBV7-9 and TRBJ2-5): DTGVSQNPRHKITKRGQNVTFRCDPISEHNRLYWYRQTLGQGPEFLTYFQNEAQLEKSRLLSDRFSAERPKGSFSTLEIQRTEQGDSAMYLCSSSFALAGQETQYFGPGTRLLVL.

J is TRBJ2-7 and V is TRBV18; D possibly corresponds to TRBD1 (5 bases). The CDR3 consists of 14 residues. CDR1 and CDR2 (germline): KGHSH, LQKENI. V lost 3 bases, J lost 2 bases, and 11 bases lay in between. The CDR3 nucleotides are TGTGCCAGCTCACCCCCAGGGCACCCCTACGAGCAGTACTTC. The encoded protein is CASSPPGHPYEQYF.

The V and J genes are TRBV5-1 and TRBJ2-5, with 14 nucleotides matching TRBD2. The germline gives CDR1 SGHRS, CDR2 YFSETQ. The CDR3 is 16 amino acids. V shed 4 bases and J 5 bases; nucleotides not matched to a gene: 7. CDR3 in DNA: TGCGCCAGCAGCCAGACTAGCGGGAGGGCCGGGGAGACCCAGTACTTC. As protein: CASSQTSGRAGETQYF.

About this clone: The sample holds other DNA sequences that translate to the same CDR3. This chain links TRBV2 with TRBJ2-1; TRBD2 matches 10 bases. J was trimmed by 5 bases and V by 6 bases; bases with no gene match: 4. This CDR3 is built from 14 residues. CDR1 SNHLY and CDR2 FYNNEI come from the germline V gene. The CDR3 here is CASSWTSGNNEQFF. The DNA for the CDR3 is TGTGCCAGCAGCTGGACTAGCGGTAACAATGAGCAGTTCTTC.

This sequence joins TRBV25-1 and TRBJ2-3, with 7 bases matching TRBD1. The CDR3 contains 13 residues. Germline V gene lookup returns CDR1 MGHDK and CDR2 SYGVNS. Losses at the gene ends were 3 bases for V and 6 bases for J; bases not matched to a gene: 3. The CDR3 DNA is TGTGCCAGCAGTGACTCCAGGGGGGATACGCAGTATTTT. This codes for CASSDSRGDTQYF.

The chain links TRBV5-4 to TRBJ2-5; 9 bases are a match to TRBD1. Trimming removed 4 bases from V and 2 bases from J; junction bases left unmatched: 12. This CDR3 has 17 residues. Germline lookup yields CDR1 SGHNT and CDR2 YYREEE (reference sequence). CDR3 DNA sequence: TGTGCCAGCAGCACACCGACAGGGGGACTTGGACAAGAGACCCAGTACTTC. Translating gives CASSTPTGGLGQETQYF.

The rearrangement uses TRBV5-8 and TRBJ2-1; TRBD1 agrees at 9 bases. CDR1 is SGHTS, CDR2 YDEGEE, per germline. CDR3 length: 14 residues. V gave up 4 bases and J gave up 4 bases; unmatched junction bases: 3. This CDR3 is CASSQGQGYNEQFF. DNA for the CDR3: TGTGCCAGCAGCCAGGGACAGGGTTACAATGAGCAGTTCTTC.

The chain recombines TRBV12-2 with TRBJ1-2; the table gives TRBD1 as D, unverified against the DNA. TRBV12-2 is tagged as a pseudogene. The CDR3 has 14 residues. CDR3 sequence (DNA): TGTGCAAGTCGCTTAGACAGGGGGGGATATGGCTACACCTTC. This gives the protein CASRLDRGGYGYTF.

The rearrangement links TRBV5-5 to TRBJ1-1; the D gene is possibly TRBD1 (6 bases). This CDR3 has 14 residues. The germline V gene has CDR1 SGHKS and CDR2 YYEKEE (reference sequence). Trimming pared 2 bases from V and 1 base from J, leaving 9 bases between. CDR3 amino acids: CASSLQTGNTEAFF. CDR3 DNA sequence: TGTGCCAGCAGCTTACAGACAGGGAACACTGAAGCTTTCTTT.